The clone carrying this T cell receptor (beta chain) has a handful of counts. Its antigen is as yet unknown. Diagnosis relied on clinical symptoms, serum thyroxine and TRAb, thyroid ultrasound and orbital computed tomography. V dropped 6 bases and J dropped 6; count of bases not matched to a gene: 2. The CDR3 contains 14 residues. Germline-derived CDR1 and CDR2 are MNHNS and SASEGT. The sample belongs to a study of T cells in Graves' hyperthyroidism and ophthalmopathy. General study points: Before onset, by a median of about seven months, the model predicted ophthalmopathy.

Amplification of TCR beta CDR3 regions was performed using RNA transcripts as template. In the first-round RT-PCR of the TCR CDR3, the HTBI primer set was used. In TCRdb, the multiplex PCR reads were re-called with MiXCR into one record per CDR3 protein. The profile covers about 360,000 distinct CDR3 sequences, with about 25% appearing a single time and more than 60% taken by the ten largest. This TCR derives from a man aged 50-60 years with Graves' hyperthyroidism. J is TRBJ2-2 and V is TRBV6-1; the match to TRBD2 covers 12 bases. Sequencing input: blood. The CDR3, as DNA: TGTGCCAGCAGACTAGCGGGAGGCGCCGGGGAGCTGTTTTTT. The encoded protein is CASRLAGGAGELFF.